The rows below give T cell receptor beta chains drawn from one sample of a study of CD8+CD57+ T cells in acquired aplastic anemia. TCRdb redid the calling of the reads with MiXCR, one entry per CDR3 protein. The repertoire has 75,000 to 90,000 distinct CDR3 sequences, roughly half of them found once; the top ten carry approximately 60%. The sequenced sample consisted of sorted CD4+, CD8+, or CD8+CD57+ T cells (not recorded which) from PBMCs. These receptor sequences come from a human donor in good health, serving as a control. Each CDR3 is given without its conserved first and last residue. Only part of the rows carry a size: once, few, many, or a class if the clone is expanded.

clone size | J gene | V gene | CDR3 protein
many | TRBJ2-5 | TRBV2 | ASSTDRDSQRTFQETQY
few | TRBJ2-7 | TRBV9 | ASSVAPGVHEQY
many | TRBJ1-2 | TRBV6-4 | ASSPGTGRPIGYT
many | TRBJ2-1 | TRBV20-1 | SASSLLELRDEQF
- | TRBJ1-2 | TRBV7-9 | ASSLYLGGYT
many | TRBJ2-7 | TRBV15 | ATSRAAAGTGRDEQY
- | TRBJ1-1 | TRBV19 | ASSGPEAF
- | TRBJ2-7 | TRBV19 | ASSDRTGTYEQY
- | TRBJ1-2 | TRBV4-2 | ASSQEDGTGDGYT
- | TRBJ2-1 | TRBV4-1 | ASSQGLAGGNEQF
- | TRBJ2-5 | TRBV24-1 | ATSDLKRGDQETQY
many | TRBJ1-1 | TRBV25-1 | ASKEGEGMNTEAF
few | TRBJ1-1 | TRBV7-9 | ASSSTGGGTEAF
many | TRBJ2-1 | TRBV9 | ASSAPRYNEQF
- | TRBJ1-3 | TRBV25-1 | ASSESRGSNTIY
- | TRBJ2-7 | TRBV27 | ASSLSGQGVSYEQY
many | TRBJ2-1 | TRBV25-1 | ASSEYERGPNNEQF
- | TRBJ2-4 | TRBV4-1 | ASSQEGRGQGNIQY
- | TRBJ1-2 | TRBV15 | ATSRDPSGAGGYT
once | TRBJ2-6 | TRBV9 | ASSRVNSGANVLT
many | TRBJ1-5 | TRBV19 | ASSVQGAIYQPQH
- | TRBJ2-7 | TRBV10-1 | ASSLIGQARSYEQY
- | TRBJ2-1 | TRBV27 | ASSLRGGEQF
many | TRBJ1-1 | TRBV29-1 | SVRDRGVDTEAF
many | TRBJ2-5 | TRBV19 | ASSIGGQETQY
few | TRBJ1-5 | TRBV6-1 | ASGPQGNQPQH
many | TRBJ2-7 | TRBV2 | ASGGVSYEQY
many | TRBJ2-3 | TRBV10-1 | ASSTAGDTQY
- | TRBJ2-7 | TRBV4-1 | ASSQGAWGEGVDEQY
many | TRBJ2-5 | TRBV20-1 | SASPRAGAVQETQY
- | TRBJ2-4 | TRBV12-3/TRBV12-4 | ASSLYMGQQNIQY
few | TRBJ1-6 | TRBV5-1 | ASSLQQGNSPLH